This T cell receptor (beta chain) originates from a study of shared clonotypes between healthy human individuals. This table comes from immunoSEQ multiplex PCR, and its TCRdb copy is limited to in-frame clones, with some not included. The repertoire holds around 2.1 million clones, 93% seen once, with about 1.5% in the top ten. V dropped 2 bases and J dropped 0 bases, with 11 bases sitting between them. Germline V gives CDR1 PRHDT, CDR2 FYEKMQ (reference sequence). The CDR3 is 15 amino acids. The naive CD8 fraction comprised CD45RO-negative cells positively selected for CCR7 and excluded terminally differentiated effector memory CD45RA+ cells.

The chain recombines TRBV13 with TRBJ2-7; D is tentatively TRBD1 or TRBD2 (5 bases each). The sequencing input was naive CD8+ T cells from PBMCs. This receptor was obtained from a young man in good health. Some clones in this sample may be carry-over from other donors' samples. Here the CDR3 reads CASSLLGENSYEQYF. CDR3 in DNA: TGTGCCAGCAGCTTATTAGGGGAGAACTCCTACGAGCAGTACTTC.